These 25 T cell receptor beta chains originate from one sample sequenced in a study of T cell repertoires in cytomegalovirus infection. These receptors are not linked to any known antigen. TCRdb itself ran the reads through MiXCR, one entry per CDR3 protein. The table shows 650,000 to 900,000 distinct CDR3 sequences, with about 28% occurring only once. The sequenced sample was cultured CD8+ T cells from PBMCs, obtained from culture after CMV antigen stimulation. All receptors come from a human donor in good health (CMV status not recorded). Some clones in this sample may be carry-over from other donors' samples.

This clonotype was seen a handful of times. J is TRBJ2-5 and V is TRBV12-3 or TRBV12-4; TRBD2 might be the D (5 bases). The CDR3 totals 14 residues. V gave up 7 bases and J gave up 2 bases, with 14 bases separating them. The CDR3 DNA is TGTGCCAGCACCAAAACGGGATATCAAGAGACCCAGTACTTC. As protein: CASTKTGYQETQYF.

This chain connects TRBV15 to TRBJ2-2; 14 positions match TRBD2. The CDR3 totals 20 residues. The V gene end was trimmed by 9 bases and the J gene end by 1 base; junction bases not matched to a gene: 16. CDR1 is LNHNV, CDR2 YYDKDF, per germline (reference sequence). The CDR3 DNA sequence: TGTGCCACTGAAACAAAGCCGGGACTAGCGGGGGCCATGAACACCGGGGAGCTGTTTTTT. It codes for CATETKPGLAGAMNTGELFF.

A few counts support this clonotype. The chain joins TRBV6-4 to TRBJ2-7, with no clear D. V dropped 3 bases and J dropped 3 bases, with 15 bases sitting between them. Per the germline V gene, CDR1 is MRHNA and CDR2 is SNTAGT. The CDR3 contains 15 residues. The CDR3 DNA is TGTGCCAGCAGTGAAGGGCTAGGCGAAGGCTACGAGCAGTACTTC. The encoded protein is CASSEGLGEGYEQYF.

This clonotype was recorded at least ten times. The genes are TRBV7-6 and TRBJ1-1; 7 bases line up with TRBD1. With 1 base clipped from V and 3 bases from J, the junction kept 8 bases outside the gene matches. CDR1 and CDR2 from the germline V gene are SGHVS and FNYEAQ. CDR3 length: 16 residues. The CDR3 loop is CASSLERGRYDTEAFF. CDR3 nucleotide sequence: TGTGCCAGCAGCTTAGAAAGGGGGCGTTATGACACTGAAGCTTTCTTT.

This clonotype showed up just once. The rearrangement links TRBV6-5 to TRBJ1-2; D might be TRBD1 (6 bases). CDR1 is MNHEY, CDR2 SVGAGI, per germline. The CDR3 sequence is 16 residues long. Trimming removed 2 bases from V and 4 bases from J, with 17 bases in between. The DNA for the CDR3 is TGTGCCAGCAGTTACCCCATGGGACACCGGACCTATGGCTACACCTTC. Encoded protein: CASSYPMGHRTYGYTF.

This clonotype was seen a few times. The chain combines TRBV7-9 with TRBJ2-5, with 7 nucleotides matching TRBD2. V dropped 5 bases and J dropped 4; count of bases not matched to a gene: 10. Germline V lookup: CDR1 SEHNR, CDR2 FQNEAQ (reference sequence). This CDR3 is 15 amino acids long. The CDR3 DNA sequence: TGTGCCAGCAGCACGGGCGGGGGACTTGGAGAGACCCAGTACTTC. Its translation is CASSTGGGLGETQYF.

This sequence joins TRBV5-1 and TRBJ2-5; D unclear. Germline assignment: CDR1 SGHRS and CDR2 YFSETQ. This CDR3 spans 17 amino acids. Trimming removed 0 bases from V and 5 bases from J, with 20 bases in between. CDR3 in amino acids: CASSLAEVTYAFETQYF. Here the CDR3 DNA reads TGCGCCAGCAGCTTGGCCGAGGTGACGTACGCTTTTGAGACCCAGTACTTC.

This clonotype came up a few times. CDR3 coding DNA: TGTGCCAGCAGTTCCCGGGAGATAGCGGGGGCCTTCTACGAGCAGTACGTC. This codes for CASSSREIAGAFYEQYV. The gene calls are TRBV6-2 or TRBV6-3 and TRBJ2-7; 9 bases are a match to TRBD2. Germline loops: CDR1 MNHEY, CDR2 SVGEGT. This CDR3 is 17 amino acids long. J was trimmed by 3 bases and V by 4 bases; bases with no gene match: 13.

The rearrangement links TRBV5-6 to TRBJ2-3; D remains unclear. The CDR3 is 17 residues long. Trimming cost V 4 bases and J 4 bases, with 22 bases left between them. Germline CDR1 reads SGHDT; CDR2 reads YYEEEE. The CDR3 loop reads CASSDNWARTGSDTQYF. DNA of the CDR3: TGTGCCAGCAGCGACAATTGGGCCCGTACCGGATCAGATACGCAGTATTTT.

Points on this clonotype: The junction shows a germline mismatch at one end, possibly a read error. V usage is TRBV5-4 and J usage is TRBJ2-1; 8 bases match TRBD1. This CDR3 comprises 13 residues. CDR1 and CDR2 (germline): SGHNT, YYREEE (reference sequence). The CDR3, as DNA: TGTGTCAGCCGCCTGGGACAGGACAATGAGCAGTTCTTC. Its translation: CVSRLGQDNEQFF.

To note about this clonotype: One end of the junction fails to match germline, which may point to a read error. The chain links TRBV7-8 to TRBJ1-2; D not resolved. The CDR3 is 12 amino acids. Per the germline V gene, CDR1 is SGHVS and CDR2 is FQNEAQ. This chain's CDR3 is CVSSLNQYGYTF. CDR3 in DNA: TGTGTCAGCAGCTTAAATCAGTATGGCTACACCTTC. The full variable domain, completed using reference TRBV7-8 and TRBJ1-2, is GAGVSQSPRYKVAKRGQDVALRCDPISGHVSLFWYQQALGQGPEFLTYFQNEAQLDKSGLPSDRFFAERPEGSVSTLKIQRTQQEDSAVYLCVSSLNQYGYTFGSGTRLTVV.

J is TRBJ2-5 and V is TRBV5-4; perhaps D is TRBD1 or TRBD2 (5 bases each). Deletions cut 2 bases from V and 5 bases from J, with 16 bases between. This CDR3 has 15 residues. CDR1 and CDR2 (germline): SGHNT, YYREEE (reference sequence). CDR3 sequence reads: CASSFPGRVSETQYF. The CDR3 nucleotides read TGTGCCAGCAGCTTTCCGGGACGAGTGTCCGAGACCCAGTACTTC. Full variable domain (rest looked up from reference TRBV5-4 and TRBJ2-5): ETGVTQSPTHLIKTRGQQVTLRCSSQSGHNTVSWYQQALGQGPQFIFQYYREEENGRGNFPPRFSGLQFPNYSSELNVNALELDDSALYLCASSFPGRVSETQYFGPGTRLLVL.

This chain joins TRBV6-5 and TRBJ2-3, with 8 positions matching TRBD2. The CDR3 length is 14 residues. Germline V CDR1 and CDR2: MNHEY, SVGAGI. V trimming: 6 bases; J trimming: 6 bases; junction bases outside the gene matches: 8. CDR3 bases: TGTGCCAGCAGGATCGGACTAGCCCCCGATACGCAGTATTTT. As protein: CASRIGLAPDTQYF.

The chain couples TRBV12-3 or TRBV12-4 to TRBJ1-4; the D is unclear. CDR3 size: 18 residues. The V and J ends lost 2 bases and 0 bases respectively, with 16 bases between them. As DNA, the CDR3 is TGTGCCAGCAGTTTATTCTATGCAGAAAGTGCAACTAATGAAAAACTGTTTTTT. This sequence encodes CASSLFYAESATNEKLFF.

This clonotype was counted ten times or more. The chain has TRBV7-6 and TRBJ2-3; TRBD1 might be the D (6 bases). There are 17 residues in the CDR3. Looked up from germline, CDR1 is SGHVS and CDR2 is FNYEAQ. Between the trimmed V and J ends, which lost 4 bases and 7 bases, there was a span of 24 bases. CDR3 nucleotides: TGTGCCAGCAGCTCCGTTCCGCCGACAGGCCCTAACAATACGCAGTATTTT. Translated: CASSSVPPTGPNNTQYF. Full variable domain (missing parts from reference TRBV7-6 and TRBJ2-3): GAGVSQSPRYKVTKRGQDVALRCDPISGHVSLYWYRQALGQGPEFLTYFNYEAQQDKSGLPNDRFSAERPEGSISTLTIQRTEQRDSAMYRCASSSVPPTGPNNTQYFGPGTRLTVL.

Remarks on this clonotype: A read error may be the cause here, since a much bigger clone is one base away. The chain has TRBV7-4 and TRBJ2-7; no clear D gene. The germline CDR1 and CDR2 sequences are SGHVT and SQSDAQ. The CDR3 contains 12 residues. Trimming took 3 bases from V and 4 from J, leaving 7 bases between them. The CDR3 region has the DNA TGTGCCAGCAGCTTTGGTTTTTACGAGCAGTACTTC. Its translation: CASSFGFYEQYF.

The table lists this clonotype with a few counts. The rearrangement joins TRBV27 to TRBJ2-3; TRBD2 agrees at 8 bases. Germline values: CDR1 MNHEY, CDR2 SMNVEV (reference sequence). This CDR3 has 15 amino acids. The J segment lost 4 bases and the V segment lost 5 bases, leaving 8 bases of the junction unmatched. CDR3 in amino acids: CASSPGTSFPDTQYF. The CDR3 DNA is TGTGCCAGCAGTCCCGGGACTAGTTTTCCAGATACGCAGTATTTT.

This clonotype was detected only a few times. This sequence joins TRBV12-3 or TRBV12-4 and TRBJ2-7; no firm D call. V was clipped by 6 bases and J by 3 bases, with 24 bases between them. CDR3 length: 17 amino acids. CDR3 nucleotides: TGTGCCAGCAGCTCTTCCTCCGAGCGTGGGCAGATCTACGAGCAGTACTTC. It is translated as CASSSSSERGQIYEQYF.

This clonotype came up many times. This chain links TRBV20-1 with TRBJ1-5; no reliable D call. V lost 6 bases and J lost 4, with 7 bases in between. In germline, CDR1 is DFQATT, CDR2 SNEGSKA (reference sequence). CDR3 length: 11 residues. Here the CDR3 DNA reads TGCAGTGCCGATTCAAATCAGCCCCAGCATTTT. It translates to CSADSNQPQHF.

This chain uses TRBV12-3 or TRBV12-4 with TRBJ2-3; D is perhaps TRBD1 (6 bases). V lost 8 bases and J 0 bases, leaving 12 bases between the germline ends. CDR3 size: 14 residues. CDR3 nucleotide sequence: TGTGCCAGCGCACAGGGATATAGCACAGATACGCAGTATTTT. Translated: CASAQGYSTDTQYF.

V usage is TRBV12-3 or TRBV12-4 and J usage is TRBJ1-5; TRBD1 matches at 11 bases. Germline trimming cut 1 base from V and 7 bases from J; bases unmatched to any gene: 3. This CDR3 region has 15 residues. CDR3 DNA: TGTGCCAGCAGTTTAGGGACAGGGGGCGAACAGCCCCAGCATTTT. Residues: CASSLGTGGEQPQHF.

This clonotype came up a few times. The chain joins TRBV27 to TRBJ1-2; unclear D gene. CDR1 and CDR2 from the germline V gene are MNHEY and SMNVEV (reference sequence). With 5 bases removed from V and 2 bases from J, the gap between germline ends came to 12 bases. CDR3 length: 14 residues. CDR3 loop: CASSPGLWNYGYTF. DNA of the CDR3: TGTGCCAGCAGTCCCGGACTGTGGAACTATGGCTACACCTTC.

This clonotype came up a few times. The chain links TRBV7-9 to TRBJ2-1; maybe TRBD1 (5 bases). Germline V gene lookup returns CDR1 SEHNR and CDR2 FQNEAQ (reference sequence). V dropped 5 bases and J dropped 0 bases, with 14 bases sitting between them. This CDR3 region has 16 residues. CDR3 DNA sequence: TGTGCCAGCAGCCAAAGAACAGGTTACTCCTACAATGAGCAGTTCTTC. Translated: CASSQRTGYSYNEQFF.

The chain is built from TRBV2 and TRBJ2-3; 8 bases fit TRBD1. Germline values: CDR1 SNHLY, CDR2 FYNNEI. The CDR3 is made up of 16 amino acids. The ends lost 5 bases at V and 4 bases at J; junction bases unmatched: 11. CDR3 loop: CASSYDHRGKADTQYF. The CDR3, as DNA: TGTGCCAGCAGTTACGATCACAGGGGGAAAGCAGATACGCAGTATTTT.

This clonotype was detected a few times. The genes are TRBV12-3 or TRBV12-4 and TRBJ1-1; 9 bases map to TRBD1. V was pared by 6 bases and J by 1 base, with 3 bases of the junction left unmatched. The CDR3 is 14 residues long. CDR3 coding DNA: TGTGCCAGCAGCCACAGGGGGCGGAACACTGAAGCTTTCTTT. It yields the protein CASSHRGRNTEAFF.